These 3 T cell receptor beta chains share one sample of origin, sequenced in a study of molecular identifiers for immune sequencing clone quantification. One entry per CDR3 protein results from TCRdb running MiXCR on the PCR reads. The sample carries about half a million distinct CDR3 sequences, under 30% recorded once. Sequenced: naive CD8+ T cells from blood, with Jurkat cell RNA spiked in. Subset in this sample: FACS-sorted CD8+CD4-CCR7+CD45RA+ naive T cells. All receptors derive from a human donor in good health. Some libraries in this study had Jurkat cell RNA spiked in.

The chain has TRBV30 and TRBJ2-7, with D hard to call. This CDR3 has 12 residues. Germline V gene data show CDR1 as GTSNPN and CDR2 as SVGIG (reference sequence). Trimming removed 3 bases from V and 5 bases from J, with 11 bases in between. CDR3: CAWSAYVDEQYF. The CDR3 DNA follows: TGTGCCTGGAGCGCGTACGTGGACGAGCAGTACTTC.

The chain links TRBV25-1 to TRBJ2-1, with 9 bases lining up with TRBD2. The CDR3 runs to 14 residues. V was clipped by 3 bases and J by 10 bases; unmatched bases: 7. CDR1 is MGHDK, CDR2 SYGVNS, per germline. Here the CDR3 DNA reads TGTGCCAGCAGTGAGGAGATAGCGGGAGTAGAGCAGTTCTTC. It yields the protein CASSEEIAGVEQFF.

Remarks on this clonotype: The junction departs from germline at one end; a sequencing error may be responsible. V and J are TRBV30 and TRBJ1-1, with a weak D call TRBD1 (6 bases). The CDR3 contains 14 residues. In germline, CDR1 is GTSNPN, CDR2 SVGIG (reference sequence). CDR3 DNA sequence: TGTACCTGGAGGCCCGCGGACAGAAGTCCCGAGGCTTTCTTT. This gives the protein CTWRPADRSPEAFF.